Each of the 15 T cell receptor beta chains below was sequenced from the same sample in a study of PD-L1 blockade in urothelial cancer. Time point meaning: pretreatment peripheral blood. Data came from immunoSEQ multiplex PCR; TCRdb stores just in-frame clones and leaves some out. The table lists 85,000 to 100,000 clones, around nine tenths of them singletons, with about 2% in the top ten. This specimen was PBMCs, taken around atezolizumab (anti-PD-L1) treatment. Receptor source: a man aged 55 to 70 with urothelial cancer.

This clone was found a few times. The chain links TRBV2 to TRBJ1-2; TRBD1 matches at 7 bases. After removal of 6 bases from V and 8 bases from J, the junction contained 6 bases not matched to a gene. The CDR3 covers 12 residues. Per germline, CDR1 SNHLY and CDR2 FYNNEI. CDR3 DNA: TGTGCCAGCAGACCAGACAGGGAAGGCTACACCTTC. Translated: CASRPDREGYTF.

This clone was seen once. The chain combines TRBV29-1 with TRBJ2-7; 9 bases match TRBD2. The ends lost 8 bases at V and 5 bases at J; junction bases unmatched: 10. This CDR3 spans 13 amino acids. CDR1 and CDR2 from the germline V gene are SQVTM and ANQGSEA. The CDR3 DNA follows: TGCAGCTATGCCCCTAGCGGGAAGCACGAGCAGTACTTC. Protein: CSYAPSGKHEQYF.

The chain recombines TRBV14 with TRBJ1-1; D unresolved. The V gene lost 5 bases and the J gene lost 3 bases, with 10 bases spanning the gap. CDR1 and CDR2 (germline): SGHDN, FVKESK. The CDR3 contains 13 residues. In nucleotides, the CDR3 is TGTGCCAGCAGCAAACAGAGGGACACTGAAGCTTTCTTT. Its translation: CASSKQRDTEAFF.

In its sample, this clone was seen once. V and J are TRBV5-1 and TRBJ1-5; D remains ambiguous. The CDR3 is made up of 13 amino acids. With 0 bases removed from V and 3 bases from J, the gap between germline ends came to 4 bases. The germline V gene has CDR1 SGHRS and CDR2 YFSETQ. The CDR3: CASSLGLNQPQHF. For the CDR3, the DNA is TGCGCCAGCAGCTTGGGGCTCAATCAGCCCCAGCATTTT.

The chain is built from TRBV2 and TRBJ1-1; D uncertain. The CDR3 length is 14 residues. The germline V gene has CDR1 SNHLY and CDR2 FYNNEI. Trimming left V 5 bases short and J 3 bases short, with 13 bases between. Written as DNA, the CDR3 is TGTGCCAGCAGTCTCACGGACGGGGACACTGAAGCTTTCTTT. Residues: CASSLTDGDTEAFF.

The CDR3 is CASNLPGQVGNTEAFF. In DNA form, the CDR3 reads TGTGCCAGCAATCTACCGGGACAGGTGGGGAACACTGAAGCTTTCTTT. The chain carries TRBV28 and TRBJ1-1; 8 bases line up with TRBD1. V lost 7 bases to trimming and J lost 1 base; unmatched junction nucleotides: 11. This CDR3 region has 16 residues. Germline V gene sequence: CDR1 MDHEN, CDR2 SYDVKM.

This clone was picked up a small number of times. The chain couples TRBV7-2 to TRBJ1-5; weak D call: TRBD1 (6 bases). Germline loops: CDR1 SGHTA, CDR2 FQGNSA. V dropped 1 base and J dropped 5 bases, with 12 bases sitting between them. The CDR3 length is 15 residues. This CDR3 reads CASSLDREWYQPQHF. CDR3 bases: TGTGCCAGCAGCTTAGACAGGGAATGGTATCAGCCCCAGCATTTT.

The V call is TRBV6-5, the J call TRBJ1-1, with TRBD1 as a possible D gene (5 bases). Trimming took 3 bases from V and 4 from J, leaving 12 bases between them. In germline, CDR1 is MNHEY, CDR2 SVGAGI. The CDR3 runs 14 residues. The CDR3 DNA reads as TGTGCCAGCAGTTATGGGGTAGGGGCCACTGAAGCTTTCTTT. Translated, it gives CASSYGVGATEAFF.

The chain combines TRBV4-3 with TRBJ2-5; perhaps TRBD1 as D (6 bases). The CDR3 sequence is 16 residues long. Trimming took 1 base from V and 2 from J, leaving 14 bases between them. Germline CDR1 reads LGHNA; CDR2 reads YSLEER. CDR3 in DNA: TGCGCCAGCAGCCAAGGTTCTGACAGGCAGCAAGAGACCCAGTACTTC. Its protein is CASSQGSDRQQETQYF.

This clone was observed a single time. The V call is TRBV28, the J call TRBJ2-5; 8 bases map to TRBD1. V dropped 5 bases and J dropped 2; count of bases not matched to a gene: 10. This CDR3 is built from 16 residues. Germline CDR1 is MDHEN and CDR2 is SYDVKM. For the CDR3, the DNA is TGTGCCAGCAGTCCTGTGGGACAGGCGCTACAAGAGACCCAGTACTTC. Its translation: CASSPVGQALQETQYF.

The V call is TRBV19, the J call TRBJ2-3; 7 positions agree with TRBD2. CDR3 length: 12 amino acids. CDR1 and CDR2 from the germline V gene are LNHDA and SQIVND (reference sequence). Trimming at V came to 6 bases and at J to 3 bases, leaving 0 bases not matched to a gene. Written as DNA, the CDR3 is TGTGCCAGTAGGGGAGGGACAGATACGCAGTATTTT. This gives the protein CASRGGTDTQYF.

The chain couples TRBV30 to TRBJ2-5; D is perhaps TRBD1 (5 bases). Germline V gives CDR1 GTSNPN, CDR2 SVGIG (reference sequence). Trimming took 0 bases from V and 2 from J, leaving 13 bases between them. The CDR3 is 15 residues long. In nucleotides, the CDR3 is TGTGCCTGGAGTGTACAAATGGACACTCAAGAGACCCAGTACTTC. This sequence encodes CAWSVQMDTQETQYF.

The V call is TRBV29-1, the J call TRBJ2-7, with 10 nucleotides matching TRBD1. Germline lookup yields CDR1 SQVTM and CDR2 ANQGSEA. With 5 bases clipped from V and 1 base from J, the junction kept 8 bases outside the gene matches. This CDR3 contains 15 residues. In DNA, the CDR3 is TGCAGCGTTACACTGGCGGACAGGGGGTCCTACGAGCAGTACTTC. Translation gives CSVTLADRGSYEQYF.

In this sample, this clone turned up a few times. The chain employs TRBV7-3 and TRBJ2-7; TRBD2 agrees at 7 bases. Germline lookup yields CDR1 SGHTA and CDR2 FQGTGA. The CDR3 is 14 residues long. The V and J ends lost 3 bases and 3 bases, in that order; junction bases with no gene match: 5. The CDR3 DNA reads as TGTGCCAGCAGCTTGGGGGGGAGCCGCTACGAGCAGTACTTC. Amino acids: CASSLGGSRYEQYF.

The CDR3 protein is CASSIGTANYGYTF. CDR3 DNA sequence: TGTGCCAGTAGTATAGGAACAGCAAACTATGGCTACACCTTC. The chain employs TRBV19 and TRBJ1-2; no clear D gene. Trimming pared 1 base from V and 2 bases from J, leaving 8 bases between. Germline CDR1 is LNHDA and CDR2 is SQIVND (reference sequence). The CDR3 totals 14 residues. Full variable domain (remainder filled in from reference TRBV19 and TRBJ1-2): DGGITQSPKYLFRKEGQNVTLSCEQNLNHDAMYWYRQDPGQGLRLIYYSQIVNDFQKGDIAEGYSVSREKKESFPLTVTSAQKNPTAFYLCASSIGTANYGYTFGSGTRLTVV.